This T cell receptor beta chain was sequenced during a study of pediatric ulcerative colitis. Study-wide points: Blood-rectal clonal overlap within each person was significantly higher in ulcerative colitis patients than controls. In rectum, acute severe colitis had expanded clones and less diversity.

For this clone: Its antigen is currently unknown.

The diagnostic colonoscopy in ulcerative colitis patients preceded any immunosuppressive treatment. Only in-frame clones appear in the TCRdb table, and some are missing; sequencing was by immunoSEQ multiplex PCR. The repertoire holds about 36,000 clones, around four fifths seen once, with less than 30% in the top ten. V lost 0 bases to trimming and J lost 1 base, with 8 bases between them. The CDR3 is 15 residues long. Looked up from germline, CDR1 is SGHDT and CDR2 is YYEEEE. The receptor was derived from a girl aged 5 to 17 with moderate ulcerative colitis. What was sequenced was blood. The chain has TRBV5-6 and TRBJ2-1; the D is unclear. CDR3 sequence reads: CASSLDYKSYNEQFF. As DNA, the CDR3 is TGTGCCAGCAGCTTGGATTACAAGTCCTACAATGAGCAGTTCTTC.